Listed below are T cell receptor beta chains from one sample, sequenced in a study of cytomegalovirus exposure and HLA in healthy donors. Using immunoSEQ multiplex PCR, the repertoire was profiled, and TCRdb retains in-frame clones only, with some absent. Here the sample spans about 150,000 clones, around 80% being singletons. The specimen was PBMCs. The source is a boy younger than 10 in good health and CMV-seronegative. CDR3s include the opening cysteine and the closing phenylalanine or tryptophan. The order of the fields is clone size, D gene, V gene, J gene, CDR3 DNA, CDR3 protein. A D gene is named only where the DNA matches it firmly. Some rows mark clone size as missing; the rest say once, few, many or name a class of expanded clone.

.	TRBD2	TRBV10-1	TRBJ2-1	TGCGCCAGCAGTGAGTTTGAAGGGGCTATAGCGGGAGGGCCGGTTGAGCAGTTCTTC	CASSEFEGAIAGGPVEQFF
.	TRBD2	TRBV2	TRBJ2-7	TGTGCCAGCAGCGCGGGGGCCTACGAGCAGTACTTC	CASSAGAYEQYF
few	TRBD1	TRBV28	TRBJ1-1	TGTGCCAGCAGTACCACCGACAGGGGCACTGAAGCTTTCTTT	CASSTTDRGTEAFF
few	TRBD2	TRBV6-4	TRBJ2-1	TGTGCCAGCAGTGAAGCTAGCGGGAGTTACAATGAGCAGTTCTTC	CASSEASGSYNEQFF
.	.	TRBV9	TRBJ2-1	TGTGCCAGCAGCACTCAGGGGAACCCAAATGAGCAGTTCTTC	CASSTQGNPNEQFF
.	TRBD1	TRBV18	TRBJ2-2	TGTGCCAGCTCACGCCAAGGGACAGGGTTTGCCGGGGAGCTGTTTTTT	CASSRQGTGFAGELFF
.	.	TRBV7-9	TRBJ2-2	TGTGCCAGCAGCTTATATGGGGAGCTGTTTTTT	CASSLYGELFF
.	TRBD2	TRBV18	TRBJ2-3	TGTGCCAGCTCACCTCGGGGGGGATCGGATACGCAGTATTTT	CASSPRGGSDTQYF
.	TRBD2	TRBV4-2	TRBJ2-1	TGTGCCAGCAGCGCTGGGGAAGCTAGCGGGAGGAGGAATGAGCAGTTCTTC	CASSAGEASGRRNEQFF
few	.	TRBV6-4	TRBJ2-6	TGTGCCAGCAGTGAGGACAGCGACTCTGGGGCCAACGTCCTGACTTTC	CASSEDSDSGANVLTF
.	.	TRBV7-9	TRBJ1-1	TGTGCCAGCAGCTTTCCCCTCGTAATGAACACTGAAGCTTTCTTT	CASSFPLVMNTEAFF
.	TRBD2	TRBV7-9	TRBJ2-1	TGTGCCAGCTCGGCGGGAGGCTACAATGAGCAGTTCTTC	CASSAGGYNEQFF
few	.	TRBV5-6	TRBJ2-7	TGTGCCAGCAGCCCGGTTGGTGGTCCAATTTATGAGCAGTACTTC	CASSPVGGPIYEQYF
.	TRBD2	TRBV7-8	TRBJ2-3	TGTGCCAGCAGCCCCCGGACTAGCGGGAGGTTTGATACGCAGTATTTT	CASSPRTSGRFDTQYF
.	TRBD1	TRBV10-3	TRBJ1-4	TGTGCCACCCTAGGACCGGGACAGGGAAGGGAAAAACTGTTTTTT	CATLGPGQGREKLFF
.	.	TRBV7-3	TRBJ1-1	TGTGCCAGCAGCTTAAGACAGGCGTCTGAAGCTTTCTTT	CASSLRQASEAFF
.	.	TRBV10-3	TRBJ2-3	TGTGCCACCGGCCCTTTTGGGGGCAGTAGCACAGATACGCAGTATTTT	CATGPFGGSSTDTQYF
.	TRBD1	TRBV13	TRBJ2-7	TGTGCCAGCAGGAGACAGGGAAGGGACGAGCAGTACTTC	CASRRQGRDEQYF
.	.	TRBV2	TRBJ1-1	TGTGCCAGCACCCGACAGTCGAACACTGAAGCTTTCTTT	CASTRQSNTEAFF
.	.	TRBV11-1	TRBJ1-1	TGTGCCAGCAGCCGTAACGTGCGGGACACTGAAGCTTTCTTT	CASSRNVRDTEAFF
.	.	TRBV7-9	TRBJ1-1	TGTGCCAGCAGCTTCGAGTACCTCTCTGAAGCTTTCTTT	CASSFEYLSEAFF
.	TRBD1	TRBV7-9	TRBJ1-4	TGTGCCAGCCACTTAGGTAACGGACAGGGCGGCCCCGGTAATGAAAAACTGTTTTTT	CASHLGNGQGGPGNEKLFF
.	.	TRBV21-1	TRBJ2-7	TGTGCCAGCCCACCGGGCCAGGGGAACTACGAGCAGTACTTC	CASPPGQGNYEQYF
.	.	TRBV5-4	TRBJ1-2	TGTGCCAGCAGACGGGGGGGGTCGTTTGGCTACACCTTC	CASRRGGSFGYTF
.	TRBD1	TRBV27	TRBJ2-3	TGTGCCAGCAGTTCTCCTGGGACAGGAGCAGATACGCAGTATTTT	CASSSPGTGADTQYF
.	TRBD1	TRBV28	TRBJ1-1	TGTGCCAGCACCAGGGGGCCGAACACTGAAGCTTTCTTT	CASTRGPNTEAFF
once	.	TRBV18	TRBJ1-5	TGTGCCAGCTCCCCCGCCCCTGCAGGAGCGGATCAGCCCCAGCATTTT	CASSPAPAGADQPQHF
.	TRBD1	TRBV10-3	TRBJ2-7	TGTGCCATCAGGCCGGGACAGGGCGACGAGCAGTACTTC	CAIRPGQGDEQYF
.	TRBD1	TRBV9	TRBJ2-5	TGTGCCAGCAGCGTACCGATAGGGACAGGGGAAGAGACCCAGTACTTC	CASSVPIGTGEETQYF
.	TRBD2	TRBV7-3	TRBJ2-5	TGTGCCAGCAGCCCCGGACTAGCGGGGGCGGAGACCCAGTACTTC	CASSPGLAGAETQYF
few	.	TRBV7-7	TRBJ2-3	TGTGCCAGCAGCCCCGAGGGCATTAGCACAGATACGCAGTATTTT	CASSPEGISTDTQYF
once	.	TRBV11-2	TRBJ2-2	TGTGCCAGCAGCTTATTGAACTCGAACACCGGGGAGCTGTTTTTT	CASSLLNSNTGELFF
.	.	TRBV6-5	TRBJ2-7	TGTGCCAGCAGTTACGCCAGATTAGACAGCGAGCAGTACTTC	CASSYARLDSEQYF
.	TRBD1	TRBV27	TRBJ2-7	TGTGCCAGCAGACACAGGGGGGCCCGCTACGAGCAGTACTTC	CASRHRGARYEQYF
.	.	TRBV6-5	TRBJ1-2	TGTGCCAGCAGCCGTTTGACAGAGAGCTATGGCTACACCTTC	CASSRLTESYGYTF
.	TRBD1	TRBV29-1	TRBJ2-2	TGCAGCTCCCCAAAAACCGACAGGGGAGCGAACACCGGGGAGCTGTTTTTT	CSSPKTDRGANTGELFF
.	TRBD1	TRBV6-5	TRBJ1-4	TGTGCCAGCAGTCGGGACAGGGGTGGGAAACTGTTTTTT	CASSRDRGGKLFF
.	TRBD2	TRBV19	TRBJ2-7	TGTGCCAGTAGTCCACGCGGGGGTCTGTACTACTACGAGCAGTACTTC	CASSPRGGLYYYEQYF
.	TRBD1	TRBV10-3	TRBJ1-2	TGTGCCATCAGTGAGTCCCCCGGACAGGCTTCTGGCTACACCTTC	CAISESPGQASGYTF
.	.	TRBV9	TRBJ2-3	TGTGCCAGCAGCGTAGGACAGATAATCCCAGATACGCAGTATTTT	CASSVGQIIPDTQYF
.	.	TRBV30	TRBJ1-3	TGTGCCTGGATGGGTTTCCGGGGATACTCTGGAAACACCATATATTTT	CAWMGFRGYSGNTIYF
.	TRBD1	TRBV10-3	TRBJ2-5	TGTGCCATCAGTGAGTATGCCCCCCATCACTTTGAGACCGGGACAGAAGAATCTCAAGAGACCCAGTACTTC	CAISEYAPHHFETGTEESQETQYF
.	.	TRBV27	TRBJ2-5	TGTGCCAGCCGGGCCCTCAGGGATTCTGAGACCCAGTACTTC	CASRALRDSETQYF
few	.	TRBV28	TRBJ1-5	TGTGCCAGCGTTGAGGCAGGGGGCAATCAGCCCCAGCATTTT	CASVEAGGNQPQHF
.	TRBD2	TRBV4-2	TRBJ2-1	TGTGCCAGCAGCCAAGTATCAGGCGTAGCGGGGACGGTGAGGCAGTTCTTC	CASSQVSGVAGTVRQFF
.	.	TRBV6-4	TRBJ1-2	TGTGCCAGCAGTGACCGATATTTTGGCGGAGCTAACTATGGCTACACCTTC	CASSDRYFGGANYGYTF
.	.	TRBV5-6	TRBJ2-1	TGTGCCAGCAGCTTGGGGACAAAGAGCTCCTACAATGAGCAGTTCTTC	CASSLGTKSSYNEQFF
.	TRBD2	TRBV28	TRBJ2-7	TGTGCCAGCAGTAAAAACCGGGCTAGCGGGATTTACGAGCAGTACTTC	CASSKNRASGIYEQYF
.	.	TRBV7-9	TRBJ2-2	TGTGCCAGCAGCTACAGGGTTGACGGGGAGCTGTTTTTT	CASSYRVDGELFF
.	.	TRBV29-1	TRBJ2-2	TGCAGCGTTGAAGTCGGTAGCGCCTACACCGGGGAGCTGTTTTTT	CSVEVGSAYTGELFF
.	.	TRBV19	TRBJ2-3	TGTGCCAGTACTGTGGGGCGTAGCACAGATACGCAGTATTTT	CASTVGRSTDTQYF
once	TRBD1	TRBV11-3	TRBJ2-3	TGTGCCAGCAGCCCCGCCCAGGACAGGGCCACAGATACGCAGTATTTT	CASSPAQDRATDTQYF
once	TRBD1	TRBV7-9	TRBJ1-6	TGTGCCAGCAGACTACAGGGGGCGAAATCACCCCTCCACTTT	CASRLQGAKSPLHF
few	TRBD1	TRBV5-4	TRBJ2-7	TGTGCCAGCAGCCCGGACAGGGCGGGCTACGAGCAGTACTTC	CASSPDRAGYEQYF